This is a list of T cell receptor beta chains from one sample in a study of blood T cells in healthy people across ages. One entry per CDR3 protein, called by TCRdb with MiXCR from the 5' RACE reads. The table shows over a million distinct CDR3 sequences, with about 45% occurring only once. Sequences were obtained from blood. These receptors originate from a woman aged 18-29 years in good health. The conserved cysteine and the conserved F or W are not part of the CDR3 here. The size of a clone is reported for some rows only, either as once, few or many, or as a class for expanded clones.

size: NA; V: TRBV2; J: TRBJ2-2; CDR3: ASRWGVDTGELF
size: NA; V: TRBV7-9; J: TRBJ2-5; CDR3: ASSLTQYQETQY
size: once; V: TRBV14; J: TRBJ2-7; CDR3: ASSQDRRPTEQY
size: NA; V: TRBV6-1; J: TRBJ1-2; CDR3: ASSPTGYANYGYT
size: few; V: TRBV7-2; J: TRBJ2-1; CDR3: ASSLPMGVNEQF
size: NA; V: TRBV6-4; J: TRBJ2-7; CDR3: ASSDSSGGYNEQY
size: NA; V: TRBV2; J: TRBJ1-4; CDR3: ASSQGPPAATNEKLF
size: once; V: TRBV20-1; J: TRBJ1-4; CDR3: SANPGPTGEKLF
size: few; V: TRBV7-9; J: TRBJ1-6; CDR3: ASSDRDRKGNSPLH
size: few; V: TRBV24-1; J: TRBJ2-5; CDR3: ATSGYRTGLLKETQY
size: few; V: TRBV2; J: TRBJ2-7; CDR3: ASSEVTGSEQY
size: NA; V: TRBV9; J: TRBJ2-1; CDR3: ASSLGGAAYNEQF
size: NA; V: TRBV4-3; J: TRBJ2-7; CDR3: ASSQDRSLHNEQY
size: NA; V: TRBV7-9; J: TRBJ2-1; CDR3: ASSRDTGEQF
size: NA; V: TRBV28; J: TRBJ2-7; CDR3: ASSLEARTYEQY
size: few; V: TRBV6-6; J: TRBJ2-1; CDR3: ASSSQGIETQF
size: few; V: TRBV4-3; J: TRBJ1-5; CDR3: ASSHHEGQPQH
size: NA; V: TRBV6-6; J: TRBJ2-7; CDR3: ASSPQGLAVNEQY
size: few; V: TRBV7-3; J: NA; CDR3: ASSAHPQGFPYNEQY
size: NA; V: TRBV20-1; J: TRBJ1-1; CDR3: SARDVGKGNTEAF
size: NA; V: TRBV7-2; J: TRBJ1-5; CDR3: ASSFRGTGDQPQH
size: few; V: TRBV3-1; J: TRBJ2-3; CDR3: ASSQQWTSPVGTQY
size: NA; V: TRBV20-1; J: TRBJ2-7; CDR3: SASSLVRCEQY
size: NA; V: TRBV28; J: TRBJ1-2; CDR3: ASRWDRASGGYT
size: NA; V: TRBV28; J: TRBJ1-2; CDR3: ASSVLPGQGANGYT
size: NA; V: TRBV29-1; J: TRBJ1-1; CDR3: SVGGSTRAF
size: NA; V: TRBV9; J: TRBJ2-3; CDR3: ASSVADSDTQY
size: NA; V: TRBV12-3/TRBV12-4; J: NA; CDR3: ASKSGLVGYNEQY
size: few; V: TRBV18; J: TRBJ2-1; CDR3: ASSQNIADSYNEQF
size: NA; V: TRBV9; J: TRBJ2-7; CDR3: ASSPNGYKTYEQY
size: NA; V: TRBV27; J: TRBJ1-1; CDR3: ASSLGITMNTEAF
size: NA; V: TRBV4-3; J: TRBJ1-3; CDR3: ASSQEDRNTIY
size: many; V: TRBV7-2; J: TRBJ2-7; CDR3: ASSLSTERREQY
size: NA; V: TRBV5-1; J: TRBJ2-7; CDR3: ASSQEWGYQQY
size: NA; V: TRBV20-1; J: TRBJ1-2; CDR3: SATGRHYGYT
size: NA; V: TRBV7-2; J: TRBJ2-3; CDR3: ASTRWGGDADTQY
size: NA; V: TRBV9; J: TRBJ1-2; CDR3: ASSGTFYGYT
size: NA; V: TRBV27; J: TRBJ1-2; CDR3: ASSSIRQGPYGYT
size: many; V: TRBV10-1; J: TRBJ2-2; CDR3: ASSESDRDTGELF
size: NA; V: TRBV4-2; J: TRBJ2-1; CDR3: ASSHNLALEQF
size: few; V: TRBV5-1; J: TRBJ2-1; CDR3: ASSLWDRGRNEQF
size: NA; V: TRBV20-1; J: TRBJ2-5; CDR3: SAREGEYPRTQY
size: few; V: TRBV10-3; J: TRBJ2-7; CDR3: AVRDRLSYEQY
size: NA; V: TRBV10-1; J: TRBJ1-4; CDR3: ASSESGEGCNEKLF
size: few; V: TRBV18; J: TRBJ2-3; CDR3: ASSPQWQDTQY
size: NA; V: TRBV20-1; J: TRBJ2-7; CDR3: SVDGAYEQY
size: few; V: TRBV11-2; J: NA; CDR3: ASSLGGPESFYEQY
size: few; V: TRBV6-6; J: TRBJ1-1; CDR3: ASSYTAEAF
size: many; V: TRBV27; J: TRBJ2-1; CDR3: ASSNYNEQF
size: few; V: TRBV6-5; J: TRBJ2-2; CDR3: ASSYSSGTGELF
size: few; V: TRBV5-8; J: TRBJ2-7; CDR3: ASSGYRDRAYEQY
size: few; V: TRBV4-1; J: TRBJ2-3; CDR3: ASRPGGATDTQY
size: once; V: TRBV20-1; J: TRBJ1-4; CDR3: SGRGGSEKLF
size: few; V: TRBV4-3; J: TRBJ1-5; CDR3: ASSQEVSGGEQPQH
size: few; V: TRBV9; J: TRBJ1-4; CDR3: ASSVAVGKAGNEKLF